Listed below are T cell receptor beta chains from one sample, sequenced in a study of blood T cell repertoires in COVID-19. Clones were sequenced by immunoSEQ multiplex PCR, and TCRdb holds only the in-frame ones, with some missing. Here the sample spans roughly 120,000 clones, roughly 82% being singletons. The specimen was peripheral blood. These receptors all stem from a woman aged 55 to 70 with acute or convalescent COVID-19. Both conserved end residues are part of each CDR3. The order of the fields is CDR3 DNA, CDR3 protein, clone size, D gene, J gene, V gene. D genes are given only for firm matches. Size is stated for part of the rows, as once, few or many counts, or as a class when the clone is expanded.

cdr3_nt: TGCAGCGTTGACAGGGGAGATGAAAAACTGTTTTTT
cdr3_aa: CSVDRGDEKLFF
clone_size: .
d_call: .
j_call: TRBJ1-4
v_call: TRBV29-1

cdr3_nt: TGTGCTAGTGGTACCCCCTTGACAGTGGGTACCATATATTTT
cdr3_aa: CASGTPLTVGTIYF
clone_size: .
d_call: .
j_call: TRBJ1-3
v_call: TRBV12-5

cdr3_nt: TGTGCCAGCAGTTTAGGGAGCATTAACACCGGGGAGCTGTTTTTT
cdr3_aa: CASSLGSINTGELFF
clone_size: few
d_call: .
j_call: TRBJ2-2
v_call: TRBV28

cdr3_nt: TGTGCCAGCAGTTACTCGGGGGGGCACACAGATACGCAGTATTTT
cdr3_aa: CASSYSGGHTDTQYF
clone_size: .
d_call: .
j_call: TRBJ2-3
v_call: TRBV6-5

cdr3_nt: TGTGCCAGCAGAGGACAGTTAAACTACGAGCAGTACTTC
cdr3_aa: CASRGQLNYEQYF
clone_size: few
d_call: .
j_call: TRBJ2-7
v_call: TRBV5-6

cdr3_nt: TGTGCCAGCAGCCCATTTCTAGGATCCCGTGCCACAGATACGCAGTATTTT
cdr3_aa: CASSPFLGSRATDTQYF
clone_size: .
d_call: .
j_call: TRBJ2-3
v_call: TRBV6-2/TRBV6-3

cdr3_nt: TGTGCCAGTAGTATGCGGGGCGGTGAGCAGTTCTTC
cdr3_aa: CASSMRGGEQFF
clone_size: .
d_call: .
j_call: TRBJ2-1
v_call: TRBV19

cdr3_nt: TGTGCCAGCAGCTTATGGGGGGGAAATTCACCCCTCCACTTT
cdr3_aa: CASSLWGGNSPLHF
clone_size: .
d_call: .
j_call: TRBJ1-6
v_call: TRBV7-3

cdr3_nt: TGTGCCAGCAGTTACCCAAAGGGTCAGGGCGGATCACCCCTCCACTTT
cdr3_aa: CASSYPKGQGGSPLHF
clone_size: .
d_call: .
j_call: TRBJ1-6
v_call: TRBV6-5

cdr3_nt: TGCAGCGTAGTCGAGGGGGCGGACTATGGCTACACCTTC
cdr3_aa: CSVVEGADYGYTF
clone_size: .
d_call: TRBD1
j_call: TRBJ1-2
v_call: TRBV29-1

cdr3_nt: TGTGCCAGCAGCTTAGAAGGAGGGGTAGCTGAAGCTTTCTTT
cdr3_aa: CASSLEGGVAEAFF
clone_size: .
d_call: .
j_call: TRBJ1-1
v_call: TRBV7-2

cdr3_nt: TGTGCCAGCAGCCAAGCCCTAGCGGGGGGACATGAGCAGTTCTTC
cdr3_aa: CASSQALAGGHEQFF
clone_size: .
d_call: TRBD2
j_call: TRBJ2-1
v_call: TRBV14

cdr3_nt: TGTGCCAGCAGCTTTGGACTGCCCAATCAGCCCCAGCATTTT
cdr3_aa: CASSFGLPNQPQHF
clone_size: .
d_call: .
j_call: TRBJ1-5
v_call: TRBV7-9

cdr3_nt: TGCGCCAGCAGCTACGACCAGGGTGGCTACACCTTC
cdr3_aa: CASSYDQGGYTF
clone_size: .
d_call: .
j_call: TRBJ1-2
v_call: TRBV5-1

cdr3_nt: TGTGCCAGCAGCTTAGTTAGACAGGGGGCGCGGGAGCAGTACTTC
cdr3_aa: CASSLVRQGAREQYF
clone_size: .
d_call: TRBD1
j_call: TRBJ2-7
v_call: TRBV11-2

cdr3_nt: TGTGCCAGCAGCTTCGAGACAGGGGGCGCAAGCGGGGAGCTGTTTTTT
cdr3_aa: CASSFETGGASGELFF
clone_size: .
d_call: TRBD1
j_call: TRBJ2-2
v_call: TRBV7-9

cdr3_nt: TGTGCCAGCAGCGAGGAGATTAATTCACCCCTCCACTTT
cdr3_aa: CASSEEINSPLHF
clone_size: .
d_call: .
j_call: TRBJ1-6
v_call: TRBV14

cdr3_nt: TGCGCCAGCAGCTTAACCCAGGGGGCATTGAACACTGAAGCTTTCTTT
cdr3_aa: CASSLTQGALNTEAFF
clone_size: .
d_call: TRBD1
j_call: TRBJ1-1
v_call: TRBV5-1

cdr3_nt: TGTGCCAGCAGCTCCTTAGCCAGGGGAAGCGAGCAGTACTTC
cdr3_aa: CASSSLARGSEQYF
clone_size: .
d_call: .
j_call: TRBJ2-7
v_call: TRBV7-8

cdr3_nt: TGCGCCAGCAGCCAAGATAGAGGGTGGCAGGGGGACACCGGGGAGCTGTTTTTT
cdr3_aa: CASSQDRGWQGDTGELFF
clone_size: .
d_call: TRBD1
j_call: TRBJ2-2
v_call: TRBV4-3

cdr3_nt: TGTGCCAGCAGCCCGGGGGGGCACGAGACCCAGTACTTC
cdr3_aa: CASSPGGHETQYF
clone_size: .
d_call: TRBD2
j_call: TRBJ2-5
v_call: TRBV11-2

cdr3_nt: TGCGCCAGCAGCTTGGCCGCACACGGAACTAATGGCTACACCTTC
cdr3_aa: CASSLAAHGTNGYTF
clone_size: .
d_call: .
j_call: TRBJ1-2
v_call: TRBV5-1

cdr3_nt: TGTGCCAGCAGCCGACAGGGACAAGAGACCCAGTACTTC
cdr3_aa: CASSRQGQETQYF
clone_size: .
d_call: TRBD1
j_call: TRBJ2-5
v_call: TRBV11-1

cdr3_nt: TGTGCCAGCAGGAACAGTCCCAATGAAAAACTGTTTTTT
cdr3_aa: CASRNSPNEKLFF
clone_size: few
d_call: .
j_call: TRBJ1-4
v_call: TRBV5-4

cdr3_nt: TGTGCCAGCAGCAAGAGTGATGGGGCCCCTCGCTACACCTTC
cdr3_aa: CASSKSDGAPRYTF
clone_size: .
d_call: .
j_call: TRBJ1-2
v_call: TRBV3-1/TRBV3-2

cdr3_nt: TGCGCCAGCAGCGCTAGCGGCCAAGAGACCCAGTACTTC
cdr3_aa: CASSASGQETQYF
clone_size: few
d_call: TRBD2
j_call: TRBJ2-5
v_call: TRBV5-1

cdr3_nt: TGCGCCAGCAGCTTCCTTGGGACAGGGGGCAGGGATGAGCAGTTCTTC
cdr3_aa: CASSFLGTGGRDEQFF
clone_size: .
d_call: TRBD1
j_call: TRBJ2-1
v_call: TRBV5-1

cdr3_nt: TGTGCCAGCAGCCAATCGAGTAGCTCCTACGAGCAGTACTTC
cdr3_aa: CASSQSSSSYEQYF
clone_size: few
d_call: .
j_call: TRBJ2-7
v_call: TRBV4-2

cdr3_nt: TGTGCCAGCAGCTTATCAGACTCCGGAAACACCATATATTTT
cdr3_aa: CASSLSDSGNTIYF
clone_size: .
d_call: .
j_call: TRBJ1-3
v_call: TRBV13

cdr3_nt: TGTGCCAGTAGCGACAGGGGGCAAGAAAAACTGTTTTTT
cdr3_aa: CASSDRGQEKLFF
clone_size: .
d_call: TRBD1
j_call: TRBJ1-4
v_call: TRBV2

cdr3_nt: TGTGCCATCAGTGAGTCGATCGTGGCAGGGAATGAGCAGTTCTTC
cdr3_aa: CAISESIVAGNEQFF
clone_size: once
d_call: .
j_call: TRBJ2-1
v_call: TRBV10-3

cdr3_nt: TGTGCCAGCAGCCAGGGACCGGGACTAGCGGGGCTATCGAACACCGGGGAGCTGTTTTTT
cdr3_aa: CASSQGPGLAGLSNTGELFF
clone_size: .
d_call: TRBD2
j_call: TRBJ2-2
v_call: TRBV4-2

cdr3_nt: TGCAGCGGCATCATGACAGGACAAGAGACCCAGTACTTC
cdr3_aa: CSGIMTGQETQYF
clone_size: .
d_call: .
j_call: TRBJ2-5
v_call: TRBV29-1

cdr3_nt: TGTGCCAGCTCTCCGGACAGGGATGAAGCTTTCTTT
cdr3_aa: CASSPDRDEAFF
clone_size: .
d_call: TRBD1
j_call: TRBJ1-1
v_call: TRBV18

cdr3_nt: TGTGCCAGCAGCAGGGGACTGAACTCTGGAAACACCATATATTTT
cdr3_aa: CASSRGLNSGNTIYF
clone_size: many
d_call: .
j_call: TRBJ1-3
v_call: TRBV5-6

cdr3_nt: TGTGCCAGCAGTTACGCAGGGGGCTCTCAGCCCCAGCATTTT
cdr3_aa: CASSYAGGSQPQHF
clone_size: .
d_call: TRBD1
j_call: TRBJ1-5
v_call: TRBV27

cdr3_nt: TGTGCCAGCGGGAGAACGGGGGGGGCTGAAGCTTTCTTT
cdr3_aa: CASGRTGGAEAFF
clone_size: few
d_call: .
j_call: TRBJ1-1
v_call: TRBV27

cdr3_nt: TGTGCCAGCAGCGTAGCAGGACAGGGTGGGGACACTGAAGCTTTCTTT
cdr3_aa: CASSVAGQGGDTEAFF
clone_size: .
d_call: TRBD1
j_call: TRBJ1-1
v_call: TRBV9

cdr3_nt: TGTGCCAGCAGCCGTGGGGGGGGAGGGAACTATGGCTACACCTTC
cdr3_aa: CASSRGGGGNYGYTF
clone_size: .
d_call: .
j_call: TRBJ1-2
v_call: TRBV28

cdr3_nt: TGCAGCGCAAACGGGGGAATACTCTCTGGAAACACCATATATTTT
cdr3_aa: CSANGGILSGNTIYF
clone_size: .
d_call: .
j_call: TRBJ1-3
v_call: TRBV29-1

cdr3_nt: TGCAGCGCCTCGGAAGGACAGCTAACTGAAGCTTTCTTT
cdr3_aa: CSASEGQLTEAFF
clone_size: few
d_call: .
j_call: TRBJ1-1
v_call: TRBV29-1

cdr3_nt: TGTGCCAGCAGCGCTAGCGGGGCCGCCTTCATTTCCTCCTACGAGCAGTACTTC
cdr3_aa: CASSASGAAFISSYEQYF
clone_size: .
d_call: TRBD2
j_call: TRBJ2-7
v_call: TRBV7-6